This T cell receptor beta chain was obtained from a study of CD8 T cells in ankylosing spondylitis. With 0 bases removed from V and 4 bases from J, the gap between germline ends came to 15 bases. CDR3 size: 17 residues. Germline values: CDR1 ENHRY, CDR2 SYGVKD. Findings of the study overall: Significant enrichment of disease-linked clones was reported in matched ankylosing spondylitis synovial fluid. A TCR beta motif of roughly eight highly homologous variants appeared characteristic of ankylosing spondylitis blood.

TCRdb reprocessed the 5' RACE reads with MiXCR, giving one entry per CDR3 protein. The table records more than 400,000 distinct CDR3 sequences, approximately 5% of them present only once. This clonotype has at least ten counts. The antigen remains undetermined. This sequence originates from a male donor with ankylosing spondylitis. Material for sequencing was blood, either unsorted or a sorted T cell fraction (not recorded which). J is TRBJ2-2 and V is TRBV10-3; D call uncertain. The CDR3 sequence: CAISESGIRPFTGELFF. For the CDR3, the DNA is TGTGCCATCAGTGAGTCGGGTATCAGGCCTTTCACCGGGGAGCTGTTTTTT.